Described below is a single T cell receptor beta chain sequence and its context. The source of the sample is a study of OX40 agonist ivuxolimab in advanced cancers. The protocol was immunoSEQ multiplex PCR, while the TCRdb copy is restricted to in-frame clones and leaves out a portion. The repertoire has about 34,000 clones, about four fifths of them found once; the top ten carry over 2.5%. The V and J ends lost 5 bases and 7 bases respectively, with 18 bases between them. Germline CDR1 is GTSNPN and CDR2 is SVGIG (reference sequence). The CDR3 extends over 14 amino acids. The sequences come from CD4+ or CD8+ T cells sorted from blood, collected in a trial of the OX40 agonist ivuxolimab. This clonotype originated in an adult with an advanced solid tumor such as melanoma, head and neck, liver or kidney cancer. This chain links TRBV30 with TRBJ2-1; possibly TRBD2 for D (6 bases). This CDR3 is CAWGQGGRWNEQFF. The CDR3 DNA reads as TGTGCCTGGGGGCAGGGAGGTAGATGGAATGAGCAGTTCTTC.